The clone carrying this TCR beta chain was recorded only once. Its antigen is unknown. A read error may account for a junction end that differs from germline. The CDR3 totals 12 residues. CDR1 and CDR2 (germline): ENHRY, SYGVKD. This specimen belongs to a study of blood T cells in healthy people across ages. Using a J-beta primer mix together with a sample-barcoded 5' primer, a second PCR was run for roughly 7 to 11 cycles. TCRdb itself ran the 5' RACE reads through MiXCR, one entry per CDR3 protein. The sample gives about 1.6 million distinct CDR3 sequences, approximately 32% of which show up once; 10% to 12% is in the top ten. Study-wide findings and caveats: Researchers deemed the diversity estimates from one million T cells underestimates. Older individuals had lower TCR beta diversity per million T cells (the decline was roughly linear).

The chain uses TRBV10-3 and TRBJ2-7; 9 positions agree with TRBD1. The clonotype originates from a woman aged 25 to 45 in good health. The specimen was blood. CDR3 DNA: TGTGCCAGCAGTTCTGGACAGGGGAGTCAGTACTTC. As protein: CASSSGQGSQYF.